The 13 T cell receptor beta chains reported below all come from one sample, sequenced in a study of blood T cell repertoires in COVID-19. Repertoires were generated with immunoSEQ multiplex PCR, while TCRdb's copy carries only in-frame clones and drops some. Of tens of thousands of clones listed, about 90% are singletons. Material: peripheral blood. Source of these receptors: a man in his fifties or sixties with acute or convalescent COVID-19.

This sequence joins TRBV12-5 and TRBJ1-2, with TRBD1 matching over 7 bases. The V and J ends lost 5 bases and 4 bases, in that order; junction bases with no gene match: 1. Germline CDR1 LGHNT, CDR2 FRNRAP. This CDR3 has 12 residues. CDR3 in amino acids: CASGTGVYGYTF. The CDR3 coding sequence is TGTGCTAGTGGTACAGGGGTCTATGGCTACACCTTC.

V and J are TRBV5-8 and TRBJ1-2; TRBD1 matches 7 bases. Germline-derived CDR1 and CDR2 are SGHTS and YDEGEE. Losses at the gene ends were 4 bases for V and 6 bases for J; bases not matched to a gene: 6. The length of the CDR3 is 13 residues. DNA for the CDR3: TGTGCCAGCAGCATGGACAGGCTTGATGGCTACACCTTC. It codes for CASSMDRLDGYTF.

This clone was seen just once. The CDR3: CASSLAKRGQEQYF. CDR3 sequence (DNA): TGCGCCAGCAGCTTGGCCAAGAGGGGGCAGGAGCAGTACTTC. The rearrangement joins TRBV5-1 to TRBJ2-7; 7 bases are a match to TRBD1. The junction had 7 bases not matched to a gene; V was cut back by 0 bases and J by 7 bases. The germline gives CDR1 SGHRS, CDR2 YFSETQ. This CDR3 contains 14 residues.

Here the CDR3 reads CASSLNPYTSGREDTGELFF. In DNA form, the CDR3 reads TGTGCCAGCAGCTTAAATCCGTATACTAGCGGGAGGGAAGACACCGGGGAGCTGTTTTTT. The chain uses TRBV13 and TRBJ2-2; TRBD2 agrees at 13 bases. Germline loops: CDR1 PRHDT, CDR2 FYEKMQ (reference sequence). The CDR3 extends over 20 amino acids. Unmatched junction bases numbered 12, after V lost 2 bases and J lost 3 bases.

The chain joins TRBV19 to TRBJ1-5; D is possibly TRBD1 (6 bases). Trimming removed 0 bases from V and 2 bases from J, with 11 bases in between. Germline V gene data show CDR1 as LNHDA and CDR2 as SQIVND (reference sequence). The CDR3 extends over 16 amino acids. The CDR3 sequence: CASSIDVEGGNQPQHF. CDR3 DNA: TGTGCCAGTAGTATAGACGTTGAGGGGGGCAATCAGCCCCAGCATTTT.

J is TRBJ2-7 and V is TRBV13, with 9 nucleotides matching TRBD2. The CDR3 totals 16 residues. Per germline, CDR1 PRHDT and CDR2 FYEKMQ (reference sequence). Trimming at V came to 10 bases and at J to 5 bases, leaving 18 bases not matched to a gene. CDR3 amino acids: CATSSTFSGRDHEQYF. DNA of the CDR3: TGTGCCACCTCGTCTACTTTTAGCGGGAGAGACCACGAGCAGTACTTC.

This sequence joins TRBV7-3 and TRBJ2-1; no firm D call. Trimming took 6 bases from V and 6 from J, leaving 12 bases between them. Germline V CDR1 and CDR2: SGHTA, FQGTGA. CDR3 length: 13 amino acids. As DNA, the CDR3 is TGTGCCAGCAGAAGCGAACTCGGCAATGAGCAGTTCTTC. Amino acid sequence: CASRSELGNEQFF.

This clone was seen a handful of times. CDR3 region: CASSYRGGELFF. The DNA for the CDR3 is TGTGCCAGCAGTTACCGGGGCGGGGAGCTGTTTTTT. V is TRBV6-5 and J is TRBJ2-2, with a possible D match to TRBD2 (5 bases). CDR3 length equals 12 residues. Germline V CDR1 and CDR2: MNHEY, SVGAGI. V was pared by 2 bases and J by 7 bases, with 5 bases between.

The V call is TRBV20-1, the J call TRBJ2-7, with D perhaps TRBD2 (6 bases). This CDR3 has 13 residues. Germline V gives CDR1 DFQATT, CDR2 SNEGSKA (reference sequence). V was clipped by 3 bases and J by 3 bases, with 12 bases between them. For the CDR3, the DNA is TGCAGTGCTAGTTCCGGGGGTCTCTACGAGCAGTACTTC. This translates into CSASSGGLYEQYF.

V is TRBV6-5 and J is TRBJ2-7; 8 positions match TRBD2. The CDR3 covers 15 residues. Per the germline V gene, CDR1 is MNHEY and CDR2 is SVGAGI. V lost 4 bases and J lost 0; bases outside the gene matches: 5. The CDR3 DNA is TGTGCCAGCAGTTCCATTAGCGGGAACTCCTACGAGCAGTACTTC. It codes for CASSSISGNSYEQYF.

The chain links TRBV21-1 to TRBJ2-7; whether TRBD2, the table's D call, matches the DNA was not checked. TRBV21-1 has pseudogene status. The CDR3 runs 18 residues. The CDR3 region is CASSKRNPIQGGNGEQYF. In DNA form, the CDR3 reads TGTGCCAGCAGCAAAAGAAACCCCATCCAGGGAGGGAATGGCGAGCAGTACTTC.

The chain is built from TRBV3-1 (or the pseudogene TRBV3-2) and TRBJ1-1; the D is unclear. The CDR3 totals 11 residues. Per germline, CDR1 LGHDT and CDR2 YNNKEL (reference sequence). Trimming removed 2 bases from V and 7 bases from J, with 5 bases in between. The CDR3 DNA reads as TGTGCCAGCAGCCAATTCAGTGAAGCTTTCTTT. It codes for CASSQFSEAFF.

In its sample, this clone was seen a few times. V is TRBV30 and J is TRBJ1-2; 8 nucleotides agree with TRBD1. The germline V gene encodes CDR1 GTSNPN and CDR2 SVGIG (reference sequence). V was clipped by 3 bases and J by 8 bases; unmatched bases: 8. This CDR3 is built from 13 residues. CDR3 nucleotides: TGTGCCTGGAGCCGGGACAGGCCTCGAGGCTACACCTTC. Its protein product is CAWSRDRPRGYTF.